These 21 T cell receptor beta chains were sequenced from one sample in a study of vaccination effects on CD4 cells after COVID-19. Libraries were prepared by immunoSEQ multiplex PCR; TCRdb keeps only in-frame clonotypes and omits some of them. Here the sample spans 25,000 or so clones, 60% to 85% being singletons. Antigen-specific CD4+ T cells were first expanded with viral peptide pools by the ViraFEST assay and only then sequenced. Culturing for nine to ten days preceded CD4+ T cell isolation. None of the vaccinated had previously contracted SARS-CoV-2, and their nucleocapsid antibodies tested negative. Antigens for these TCRs are unknown. Sequencing used CD4+ T cells from PBMCs cultured with HCoV-OC43 spike peptides, obtained before COVID-19 vaccination. Stated subset: HCoV-OC43 spike overlapping peptide pool stimulation. The receptors come from a human donor who received a COVID-19 vaccine.

This clone was observed a handful of times. This chain links TRBV7-9 with TRBJ2-1; D remains unclear. This CDR3 is 16 amino acids long. Per the germline V gene, CDR1 is SEHNR and CDR2 is FQNEAQ (reference sequence). V was shortened by 1 base and J by 0 bases, with 10 bases between the two germline ends. The CDR3 coding sequence is TGTGCCAGCAGCTTAGTTATTTCGAGCTCCTACAATGAGCAGTTCTTC. As protein: CASSLVISSSYNEQFF. The whole variable domain, remainder taken from reference TRBV7-9 and TRBJ2-1, is DTGVSQNPRHKITKRGQNVTFRCDPISEHNRLYWYRQTLGQGPEFLTYFQNEAQLEKSRLLSDRFSAERPKGSFSTLEIQRTEQGDSAMYLCASSLVISSSYNEQFFGPGTRLTVL.

This clone has more than one count but fewer than ten. This sample includes further DNA sequences coding for the same CDR3. The V gene is TRBV29-1, the J gene TRBJ2-2; 8 bases line up with TRBD1. The V and J ends lost 5 bases and 1 base, in that order; junction bases with no gene match: 3. Germline-derived CDR1 and CDR2 are SQVTM and ANQGSEA. The CDR3 is 14 amino acids. The CDR3 DNA reads TGCAGCGTTCAAGGACAGGGGAACACCGGGGAGCTGTTTTTT. Translated: CSVQGQGNTGELFF.

This rearrangement joins TRBV29-1 to TRBJ1-1; no definite D call. Germline V lookup: CDR1 SQVTM, CDR2 ANQGSEA. This CDR3 region has 14 residues. The V gene lost 7 bases and the J gene lost 0 bases, with 15 bases spanning the gap. The CDR3, as DNA: TGCAGCGGAGGGTCAAGCCGAATGAACACTGAAGCTTTCTTT. Translation gives CSGGSSRMNTEAFF.

V usage is TRBV30 and J usage is TRBJ1-1; weak D call: TRBD1 (5 bases). Per the germline V gene, CDR1 is GTSNPN and CDR2 is SVGIG (reference sequence). The V and J ends lost 1 base and 2 bases respectively, with 8 bases between them. This CDR3 spans 13 amino acids. The CDR3 reads CAWSGQINTEAFF. CDR3 sequence (DNA): TGTGCCTGGAGTGGACAGATTAACACTGAAGCTTTCTTT.

The V and J genes are TRBV12-3 or TRBV12-4 and TRBJ1-1; TRBD1 matches at 10 bases. There are 12 residues in the CDR3. V dropped 6 bases and J dropped 6; count of bases not matched to a gene: 1. The CDR3 protein is CASRTGGSEAFF. The CDR3 coding sequence is TGTGCCAGCAGGACAGGGGGCTCTGAAGCTTTCTTT.

Concerning this clone itself: Its ends do not fully match the called genes, so a read error is possible. V usage is TRBV7-9 and J usage is TRBJ1-4, with D possibly being TRBD1 (5 bases). Germline V gene sequence: CDR1 SEHNR, CDR2 FQNEAQ (reference sequence). The length of the CDR3 is 12 residues. CDR3 loop: CASSSQGERLFF. The CDR3, as DNA: TGTGCCAGCAGCTCCCAGGGCGAAAGACTGTTTTTT.

The genes are TRBV5-1 and TRBJ1-2, with 9 nucleotides matching TRBD1. CDR3 length: 14 residues. V lost 0 bases to trimming and J lost 8 bases; unmatched junction nucleotides: 5. Germline lookup yields CDR1 SGHRS and CDR2 YFSETQ. Here the CDR3 DNA reads TGCGCCAGCAGCTTGGTGGGACAGGGCTGGGGCTACACCTTC. It specifies CASSLVGQGWGYTF.

V is TRBV3-1 (or the pseudogene TRBV3-2) and J is TRBJ2-3, with TRBD2 matching over 12 bases. Germline CDR1 reads LGHDT; CDR2 reads YNNKEL (reference sequence). There are 18 residues in the CDR3. V was pared by 4 bases and J by 0 bases, with 8 bases of the junction left unmatched. The CDR3 coding sequence is TGTGCCAGCAGCCCCCTAGCGGGGGGGAGATCTAGCACAGATACGCAGTATTTT. Translating it yields CASSPLAGGRSSTDTQYF.

The chain links TRBV23-1 to TRBJ1-2, with D perhaps matching TRBD1 (5 bases). TRBV23-1 is an open reading frame, and its role is uncertain. The V end was cut by 4 bases, the J end by 4 bases, with 16 bases between. This CDR3 has 15 residues. The DNA of the CDR3 is TGCGCCAGCAGTCCCCCTCAAGGGGAGGGCTATGGCTACACCTTC. Amino acids: CASSPPQGEGYGYTF.

This clone was seen a few times. The V gene is TRBV7-2, the J gene TRBJ2-1; possibly TRBD1 for D (6 bases). This CDR3 is built from 14 residues. Germline V gene lookup returns CDR1 SGHTA and CDR2 FQGNSA. Trimming removed 6 bases at V and 7 bases at J, with 16 bases between. The DNA of the CDR3 is TGTGCCAGCAGTCGGACAGATAAGGAAAATGAGCAGTTCTTC. This codes for CASSRTDKENEQFF.

The sample holds a few counts of this clone. The chain uses TRBV7-9 and TRBJ1-5; the D is unclear. CDR1 and CDR2 (germline): SEHNR, FQNEAQ (reference sequence). The CDR3 is made up of 14 amino acids. Trimming left V 2 bases short and J 1 base short, with 6 bases between. CDR3 residues: CASSLSSSNQPQHF. CDR3 sequence (DNA): TGTGCCAGCAGCTTATCATCCAGCAATCAGCCCCAGCATTTT.

Only a few counts were recorded for this clone. The J gene is TRBJ1-4, the V gene TRBV5-1, with a tentative D call TRBD1 (6 bases). CDR1 is SGHRS, CDR2 YFSETQ, per germline. This CDR3 is 15 amino acids long. V lost 2 bases, J lost 6 bases, and 14 bases lay in between. CDR3 in amino acids: CASSFRGGYDEKLFF. CDR3 nucleotide sequence: TGCGCCAGCAGCTTTCGGGGGGGCTATGATGAAAAACTGTTTTTT.

On this clone itself: At one of its ends the junction is not consistent with the germline gene, which may arise from a read error. The gene calls are TRBV6-5 and TRBJ1-2; 10 nucleotides align to TRBD1. Germline CDR1 is MNHEY and CDR2 is SVGAGI. This CDR3 is built from 12 residues. DNA of the CDR3: TGTGCCAGCAGTTACGCGGGACAGGGGCTGGACTTC. Residues: CASSYAGQGLDF.

This clone was seen more than once but under ten times. The rearrangement uses TRBV9 and TRBJ2-5; D not resolved. The length of the CDR3 is 14 residues. Germline values: CDR1 SGDLS, CDR2 YYNGEE. V was cut by 0 bases and J by 5 bases, with 11 bases left in between. CDR3 sequence: CASSVGTIGETQYF. CDR3 coding DNA: TGTGCCAGCAGCGTAGGTACTATCGGCGAGACCCAGTACTTC.

The chain couples TRBV6-1 to TRBJ2-5, with D perhaps matching TRBD2 (6 bases). CDR1 MNHNS and CDR2 SASEGT come from the germline V gene. CDR3 length: 16 residues. Deletions cut 2 bases from V and 5 bases from J, with 18 bases between. CDR3 region: CASSEYIGRGVETQYF. DNA for the CDR3: TGTGCCAGCAGTGAATATATAGGGCGGGGTGTGGAGACCCAGTACTTC.

The V call is TRBV5-1, the J call TRBJ2-5, with 7 bases lining up with TRBD2. The V gene end was trimmed by 0 bases and the J gene end by 3 bases; junction bases not matched to a gene: 8. Germline loops: CDR1 SGHRS, CDR2 YFSETQ. The CDR3 covers 16 residues. CDR3 in amino acids: CASSLDGRGKEETQYF. The CDR3 region has the DNA TGCGCCAGCAGCTTGGATGGGCGGGGGAAAGAAGAGACCCAGTACTTC.

The chain joins TRBV6-5 to TRBJ1-4, with 11 bases that match TRBD1. Germline assignment: CDR1 MNHEY and CDR2 SVGAGI. The CDR3 loop spans 14 amino acids. V shed 6 bases, J shed 7 bases, and the junction held 4 bases outside the gene matches. The CDR3 region is CASRSGTGGEKLFF. For the CDR3, the DNA is TGTGCCAGCAGGAGTGGGACAGGGGGTGAAAAACTGTTTTTT.

The V gene is TRBV4-1, the J gene TRBJ1-3; 8 bases map to TRBD1. With 3 bases clipped from V and 4 bases from J, the junction kept 5 bases outside the gene matches. The CDR3 extends over 15 amino acids. CDR1 and CDR2 from the germline V gene are MGHRA and YSYEKL. The CDR3 here is CASSQETGVGNTIYF. The CDR3 nucleotides are TGCGCCAGCAGCCAGGAGACAGGGGTAGGAAACACCATATATTTT.

The V and J genes are TRBV5-1 and TRBJ2-1; 8 nucleotides agree with TRBD2. CDR3 length: 15 amino acids. The trim removed 1 base at V and 9 bases at J, leaving 9 bases unmatched. CDR1 SGHRS and CDR2 YFSETQ come from the germline V gene. The CDR3 DNA reads as TGCGCCAGCAGCTTGCGCAGCGGGAGTGGCGGTGAGCAGTTCTTC. It is translated as CASSLRSGSGGEQFF.

The chain has TRBV2 and TRBJ2-7; D perhaps matches TRBD1 (7 bases). This CDR3 is 14 amino acids long. The V end was cut by 6 bases, the J end by 2 bases, with 14 bases between. Germline CDR1 reads SNHLY; CDR2 reads FYNNEI. The CDR3 is CASSSGGTAYEQYF. CDR3 sequence (DNA): TGTGCCAGCAGCTCGGGCGGGACAGCCTACGAGCAGTACTTC. Using reference TRBV2 and TRBJ2-7 for the parts outside the CDR3, the full variable domain is EPEVTQTPSHQVTQMGQEVILRCVPISNHLYFYWYRQILGQKVEFLVSFYNNEISEKSEIFDDQFSVERPDGSNFTLKIRSTKLEDSAMYFCASSSGGTAYEQYFGPGTRLTVT.

The genes are TRBV18 and TRBJ2-7, with TRBD1 matching over 9 bases. The CDR3 contains 14 residues. Germline trimming cut 4 bases from V and 4 bases from J; bases unmatched to any gene: 5. Germline CDR1 and CDR2: KGHSH and LQKENI. The CDR3 spells CASSRGTGRYEQYF. Here the CDR3 DNA reads TGTGCCAGCTCACGGGGGACAGGGCGGTACGAGCAGTACTTC.